Below are 3 T cell receptor beta chains sequenced from a single sample in a study of cytomegalovirus exposure and HLA in healthy donors. Assay used: immunoSEQ multiplex PCR; TCRdb lists only in-frame clones, some missing. There are approximately 160,000 clones in the sample; 89% occur only once, and 4.2% lies in the top ten. Material: PBMCs. These receptors were obtained from a young man in good health and CMV-seropositive.

V is TRBV27 and J is TRBJ2-1; 11 nucleotides match TRBD2. Germline CDR1 MNHEY, CDR2 SMNVEV (reference sequence). There are 17 residues in the CDR3. The trim removed 0 bases at V and 3 bases at J, leaving 4 bases unmatched. CDR3 amino acids: CASSLSASGRIYNEQFF. DNA of the CDR3: TGTGCCAGCAGTTTATCGGCTAGCGGGAGGATCTACAATGAGCAGTTCTTC.

The gene calls are TRBV6-1 and TRBJ2-7; the match to TRBD2 covers 8 bases. Trimming cost V 6 bases and J 4 bases; bases outside gene matches: 11. The CDR3 runs 15 residues. The germline CDR1 and CDR2 sequences are MNHNS and SASEGT. The CDR3, as DNA: TGTGCCAGCAGGGAACTAGCGGTGGCTCTTTACGAGCAGTACTTC. Protein: CASRELAVALYEQYF.

This sequence joins TRBV25-1 and TRBJ2-7; D is perhaps TRBD2 (6 bases). V lost 1 base and J 3 bases, leaving 10 bases between the germline ends. The CDR3 totals 14 residues. Germline V lookup: CDR1 MGHDK, CDR2 SYGVNS. CDR3 sequence: CASSESGLYYEQYF. The CDR3 bases are TGTGCCAGCAGTGAATCCGGACTATACTACGAGCAGTACTTC.